This TCR beta chain was documented in a study of blood T cell repertoires in COVID-19. For the study at large: There were acute and convalescent COVID-19 samples, and they came from the United States, Italy and Spain.

Original processing methods: How many nucleated cells were present was estimated from reference gene primer amplification. TCRdb keeps only in-frame clones here, not all; method: immunoSEQ multiplex PCR. V and J calls and clone size come straight from that table; D and trimming were deduced from the DNA. This sample has around 250,000 clones; about 86% occur once, and the top ten carry 4.1%. This clone was found once. Trimming shortened V by 3 bases and J by 0 bases, and 12 bases separated the two germline ends. Germline V lookup: CDR1 KGHSH, CDR2 LQKENI. The CDR3 consists of 16 residues. The source is a man aged 30 to 45 with acute COVID-19. The sequenced material came from PBMCs or T cells enriched from blood (not recorded which). The chain combines TRBV18 with TRBJ1-3, with D unclear. CDR3 in DNA: TGTGCCAGCTCACCGGCGGACTCTCGCTCTGGAAACACCATATATTTT. Its translation: CASSPADSRSGNTIYF.